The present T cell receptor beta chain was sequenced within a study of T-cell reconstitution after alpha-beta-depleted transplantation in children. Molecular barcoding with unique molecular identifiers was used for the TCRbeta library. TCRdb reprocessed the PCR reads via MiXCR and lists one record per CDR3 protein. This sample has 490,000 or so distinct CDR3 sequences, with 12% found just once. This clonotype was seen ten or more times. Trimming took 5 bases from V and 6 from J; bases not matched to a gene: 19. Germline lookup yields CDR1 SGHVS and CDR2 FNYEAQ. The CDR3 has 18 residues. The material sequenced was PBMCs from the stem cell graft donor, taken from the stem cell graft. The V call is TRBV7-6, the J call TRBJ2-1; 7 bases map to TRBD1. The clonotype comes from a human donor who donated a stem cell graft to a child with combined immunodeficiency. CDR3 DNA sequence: TGTGCCAGCAGCCCGCACGACAGGGCGGTCATAGTACGCAATGAGCAGTTCTTC. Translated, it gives CASSPHDRAVIVRNEQFF. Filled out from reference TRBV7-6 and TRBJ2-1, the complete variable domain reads GAGVSQSPRYKVTKRGQDVALRCDPISGHVSLYWYRQALGQGPEFLTYFNYEAQQDKSGLPNDRFSAERPEGSISTLTIQRTEQRDSAMYRCASSPHDRAVIVRNEQFFGPGTRLTVL.